This T cell receptor beta chain was sequenced during a study of T cell changes during pregnancy in multiple sclerosis. Assay used: immunoSEQ multiplex PCR; TCRdb lists only in-frame clones, some missing. The sample includes about 30,000 clones, about 93% of them seen just once. The receptor comes from a female donor with multiple sclerosis, enrolled in a pregnancy study. This specimen consisted of CD4+ T cells from peripheral blood mononuclear cells, obtained after pregnancy.

CDR3 coding DNA: TGCGCCAGCAGCATCGGACAGGACACAGATACGCAGTATTTT. This encodes CASSIGQDTDTQYF. This rearrangement joins TRBV5-1 to TRBJ2-3; the match to TRBD1 covers 7 bases. V was pared by 4 bases and J by 2 bases, with 4 bases of the junction left unmatched. CDR3 length: 14 residues. Germline values: CDR1 SGHRS, CDR2 YFSETQ.